This T cell receptor beta chain was found in a study of T-cell memory formation after mild COVID-19. TCRdb used MiXCR to reprocess the 5' RACE reads, holding one entry per CDR3 protein. The table has around 99,000 distinct CDR3 sequences, 13% to 15% seen once; the top ten hold around 43%. The CDR3 is 14 residues long. Trimming cost V 0 bases and J 8 bases, with 12 bases left between them. CDR1 and CDR2 from the germline V gene are SGHRS and YFSETQ. The genes are TRBV5-1 and TRBJ2-1; no clear D gene. The clonotype was recovered from a man between 18 and 29 years old who had mild COVID-19 (a few samples of this study predate the infection). Cell type and time point are not known. Source material: PBMCs or a T cell subset sorted from them (not recorded which). Here the CDR3 reads CASSLASIVYEQFF. In nucleotides, the CDR3 is TGCGCCAGCAGCTTGGCCTCGATCGTCTATGAGCAGTTCTTC.